What follows are 32 T cell receptor beta chains derived from one specimen sequenced in a study of CD8+ T cells in alopecia areata. Investigators isolated RNA and reverse transcribed it into cDNA to act as the sequencing template. Using immunoSEQ multiplex PCR, the repertoire was profiled, and TCRdb retains in-frame clones only, with some absent. Seen here are 120,000 to 150,000 clones, about 87% observed once, and the top ten hold over 12%. This sample comprised CD8+ T cells sorted from blood, obtained at week 0. The receptors shown here come from a human donor with alopecia areata.

CDR3 DNA: TGTGCCAGCAGCTTAGGGCGGATTAACACTGAAGCTTTCTTT. It encodes CASSLGRINTEAFF. The chain links TRBV6-5 to TRBJ1-1; no reliable D call. The V gene lost 6 bases and the J gene lost 2 bases, with 13 bases spanning the gap. This CDR3 contains 14 residues. Germline V gene data show CDR1 as MNHEY and CDR2 as SVGAGI.

This clone was observed a few times. This sequence joins TRBV5-6 and TRBJ1-2, with D perhaps TRBD1 (5 bases). CDR1 is SGHDT and CDR2 is YYEEEE in the germline V gene. The CDR3 loop spans 12 amino acids. The germline V and J ends were trimmed by 2 bases and 6 bases, with 8 bases remaining between them. The CDR3 bases are TGTGCCAGCAGCTTTCGCAGGGATGGCTACACCTTC. Amino acids: CASSFRRDGYTF. Based on the CDR3 plus reference TRBV5-6 and TRBJ1-2, the full variable domain is DAGVTQSPTHLIKTRGQQVTLRCSPKSGHDTVSWYQQALGQGPQFIFQYYEEEERQRGNFPDRFSGHQFPNYSSELNVNALLLGDSALYLCASSFRRDGYTFGSGTRLTVV.

A note on this clone: This same CDR3 is encoded by further DNA sequences in the sample. The chain has TRBV7-2 and TRBJ2-7, with D uncertain. The germline CDR1 and CDR2 sequences are SGHTA and FQGNSA. The CDR3 extends over 12 amino acids. Trimming removed 3 bases from V and 2 bases from J, with 5 bases in between. CDR3 amino acids: CASSLGTYEQYF. CDR3 nucleotide sequence: TGTGCCAGCAGCTTGGGGACCTACGAGCAGTACTTC.

The V call is TRBV4-1, the J call TRBJ1-2; a possible D gene is TRBD1 (6 bases). Trimming shortened V by 1 base and J by 8 bases, and 14 bases separated the two germline ends. The germline V gene has CDR1 MGHRA and CDR2 YSYEKL. The CDR3 runs 14 residues. CDR3 sequence reads: CASSQVSGGWGYTF. The CDR3 nucleotides are TGCGCCAGCAGCCAAGTCTCCGGGGGCTGGGGCTACACCTTC.

This clone was counted only a few times. V and J are TRBV29-1 and TRBJ2-3; tentative D call: TRBD2 (6 bases). CDR3 size: 16 residues. Trimming took off 1 base at V and 2 bases at J, with 16 bases between the two ends. Germline CDR1 and CDR2: SQVTM and ANQGSEA. The CDR3 spells CSVEGIVSGYTDTQYF. The CDR3 DNA is TGCAGCGTTGAAGGGATCGTTAGCGGATACACAGATACGCAGTATTTT.

V gene TRBV6-5 combines with J gene TRBJ1-1; TRBD1 is a possible D gene (5 bases). Germline lookup yields CDR1 MNHEY and CDR2 SVGAGI. V was trimmed by 4 bases and J by 0 bases, leaving 12 bases between them. The CDR3 sequence is 15 residues long. CDR3 in amino acids: CASSSRDRVNTEAFF. In DNA, the CDR3 is TGTGCCAGCAGTTCTCGGGACCGGGTGAACACTGAAGCTTTCTTT.

V gene TRBV2 combines with J gene TRBJ2-1; D is ambiguous. From germline, CDR1 is SNHLY and CDR2 FYNNEI. This CDR3 spans 15 amino acids. Trimming stripped 7 bases from V and 2 bases from J, with 15 bases between. Here the CDR3 DNA reads TGTGCCAGCATGTCCATAGACAATACCTACAATGAGCAGTTCTTC. Residues: CASMSIDNTYNEQFF. Filled out from reference TRBV2 and TRBJ2-1, the complete variable domain reads EPEVTQTPSHQVTQMGQEVILRCVPISNHLYFYWYRQILGQKVEFLVSFYNNEISEKSEIFDDQFSVERPDGSNFTLKIRSTKLEDSAMYFCASMSIDNTYNEQFFGPGTRLTVL.

V gene TRBV14 combines with J gene TRBJ1-1; 8 positions match TRBD1. Trimming took 3 bases from V and 3 from J; bases not matched to a gene: 3. Germline V gene sequence: CDR1 SGHDN, CDR2 FVKESK. The CDR3 runs to 14 residues. CDR3 sequence reads: CASSHTGGYTEAFF. The CDR3 DNA reads TGTGCCAGCAGCCACACAGGGGGTTACACTGAAGCTTTCTTT.

The chain has TRBV7-2 and TRBJ2-2; D not resolved. Trimming stripped 1 base from V and 2 bases from J, with 14 bases between. This CDR3 is 17 amino acids long. Germline V lookup: CDR1 SGHTA, CDR2 FQGNSA. The CDR3 reads CASSLEGVGRNTGELFF. CDR3 in DNA: TGTGCCAGCAGCTTAGAAGGTGTCGGCCGAAACACCGGGGAGCTGTTTTTT.

The chain employs TRBV27 and TRBJ1-1; no definite D call. V shed 5 bases and J shed 7 bases, with 17 bases lying between them. In germline, CDR1 is MNHEY, CDR2 SMNVEV (reference sequence). The CDR3 loop spans 14 amino acids. The DNA of the CDR3 is TGTGCCAGCAGTCCCGGCGTTCTTTACAATGAAGCTTTCTTT. Protein sequence: CASSPGVLYNEAFF.

V and J are TRBV4-2 and TRBJ2-3; no clear D. Germline V gene lookup returns CDR1 LGHNA and CDR2 YNFKEQ. This CDR3 is built from 13 residues. With 0 bases removed from V and 6 bases from J, the gap between germline ends came to 7 bases. The CDR3 nucleotides are TGTGCCAGCAGCCAAGACCAGACGGATACGCAGTATTTT. Its translation: CASSQDQTDTQYF.

V gene TRBV4-1 combines with J gene TRBJ1-1; 7 bases line up with TRBD1. The CDR3 totals 14 residues. The J segment lost 4 bases and the V segment lost 7 bases, leaving 9 bases of the junction unmatched. CDR1 is MGHRA and CDR2 is YSYEKL in the germline V gene. CDR3 nucleotides: TGCGCCAGCATGGCAGGGGGAGGAGGCACTGAAGCTTTCTTT. Residues: CASMAGGGGTEAFF.

This chain connects TRBV11-2 to TRBJ1-2; D remains unclear. CDR1 is SGHAT, CDR2 FQNNGV, per germline. The CDR3 covers 13 residues. Trimming removed 2 bases at V and 4 bases at J, with 8 bases between. The CDR3: CASSLMTLYGYTF. The CDR3 DNA reads TGTGCCAGCAGCTTAATGACACTCTATGGCTACACCTTC.

DNA for the CDR3: TGTGCCAGCAGCTTAGAAACCGGGAGCAATCAGCCCCAGCATTTT. The encoded protein is CASSLETGSNQPQHF. This chain connects TRBV7-8 to TRBJ1-5, with D hard to call. CDR3 size: 15 residues. Trimming pared 1 base from V and 1 base from J, leaving 8 bases between. Germline CDR1 is SGHVS and CDR2 is FQNEAQ.

This sequence joins TRBV5-1 and TRBJ2-5, with TRBD1 matching 7 bases. The CDR3 has 16 amino acids. V shed 4 bases, J shed 3 bases, and the junction held 12 bases outside the gene matches. Germline V lookup: CDR1 SGHRS, CDR2 YFSETQ. The CDR3 DNA is TGCGCCAGCAGCAGATCGAAGACCGGGACAGAAGAGACCCAGTACTTC. It is translated as CASSRSKTGTEETQYF.

This clone was detected only once. V usage is TRBV4-1 and J usage is TRBJ1-2; 8 positions agree with TRBD1. The CDR3 runs 17 residues. The trim removed 1 base at V and 4 bases at J, leaving 11 bases unmatched. Germline-derived CDR1 and CDR2 are MGHRA and YSYEKL. The CDR3 protein is CASSQGAVRQGFYGYTF. The CDR3 DNA is TGCGCCAGCAGCCAAGGTGCCGTTCGACAGGGGTTCTATGGCTACACCTTC.

The chain joins TRBV27 to TRBJ2-5, with TRBD1 as a possible D gene (5 bases). The CDR3 has 14 amino acids. Trimming removed 0 bases from V and 7 bases from J, with 12 bases in between. The germline gives CDR1 MNHEY, CDR2 SMNVEV (reference sequence). The CDR3 nucleotides are TGTGCCAGCAGTTTATCCCCTGGGGCGCTGACCCAGTACTTC. It codes for CASSLSPGALTQYF.

This clone occurred once. This chain connects TRBV2 to TRBJ2-3; D is undetermined. Germline V gene sequence: CDR1 SNHLY, CDR2 FYNNEI. Trimming cost V 5 bases and J 2 bases, with 17 bases left between them. This CDR3 has 16 residues. As DNA, the CDR3 is TGTGCCAGCAGTCTATGGACCCACGGGCCCACAGATACGCAGTATTTT. Translating it yields CASSLWTHGPTDTQYF.

This clone was found a few times. The rearrangement links TRBV7-9 to TRBJ1-6; D call uncertain. Germline V gene lookup returns CDR1 SEHNR and CDR2 FQNEAQ (reference sequence). The CDR3 runs 15 residues. Trimming pared 1 base from V and 8 bases from J, leaving 12 bases between. The DNA of the CDR3 is TGTGCCAGCAGCTTAGGGGCCACAACTTATTCACCCCTCCACTTT. Translating it yields CASSLGATTYSPLHF.

The rearrangement links TRBV19 to TRBJ2-7, with 7 nucleotides matching TRBD2. Germline V gene sequence: CDR1 LNHDA, CDR2 SQIVND (reference sequence). V lost 5 bases and J lost 2; bases outside the gene matches: 6. The CDR3 contains 14 residues. CDR3 DNA: TGTGCCAGTAGTCCGAGCGGGGCGACCTACGAGCAGTACTTC. Its protein product is CASSPSGATYEQYF.

The gene calls are TRBV29-1 and TRBJ2-7, with unresolved D. This CDR3 comprises 13 residues. Per germline, CDR1 SQVTM and CDR2 ANQGSEA. Trimming shortened V by 5 bases and J by 2 bases, and 13 bases separated the two germline ends. In DNA form, the CDR3 reads TGCAGCGTTAGGGAAGGGTTTGCCTACGAGCAGTACTTC. This encodes CSVREGFAYEQYF.

The chain carries TRBV7-9 and TRBJ2-7; possible D gene TRBD1, 7 bases. V lost 4 bases, J lost 4 bases, and 17 bases lay in between. Germline assignment: CDR1 SEHNR and CDR2 FQNEAQ (reference sequence). This CDR3 is built from 15 residues. Here the CDR3 reads CASSSAGGTAYEQYF. As DNA, the CDR3 is TGTGCCAGCAGCTCCGCAGGAGGGACAGCGTACGAGCAGTACTTC.

The V gene is TRBV7-9, the J gene TRBJ2-4; TRBD2 is a possible D gene (6 bases). The CDR3 spans 14 residues. The germline CDR1 and CDR2 sequences are SEHNR and FQNEAQ (reference sequence). Trimming took off 0 bases at V and 13 bases at J, with 16 bases between the two ends. DNA for the CDR3: TGTGCCAGCAGCTTAGCTAGTCCGGGGGTACCGCAGTACTTC. Its translation: CASSLASPGVPQYF.

The genes are TRBV6-1 and TRBJ2-2; 8 bases map to TRBD1. Trimming at V came to 3 bases and at J to 3 bases, leaving 3 bases not matched to a gene. The CDR3 extends over 15 amino acids. The germline V gene has CDR1 MNHNS and CDR2 SASEGT. The CDR3 bases are TGTGCCAGCAGTGACGACAGGGGAGACACCGGGGAGCTGTTTTTT. Protein: CASSDDRGDTGELFF.

The gene calls are TRBV5-1 and TRBJ1-1; weak D call: TRBD1 (5 bases). V lost 0 bases and J lost 7, with 7 bases in between. Germline CDR1 SGHRS, CDR2 YFSETQ. The CDR3 is 12 amino acids. This CDR3 is CASSLGGVEAFF. In nucleotides, the CDR3 is TGCGCCAGCAGCTTGGGAGGGGTTGAAGCTTTCTTT.

The sample holds a few counts of this clone. The gene calls are TRBV23-1 and TRBJ2-3; no definite D call. TRBV23-1 is treated as an ORF (open reading frame) with a function not yet certain. The length of the CDR3 is 13 residues. Trimming pared 0 bases from V and 4 bases from J, leaving 5 bases between. CDR3 nucleotides: TGCGCCAGCAGTCAATCGGTCCCAGATACGCAGTATTTT. This translates into CASSQSVPDTQYF.

V usage is TRBV29-1 and J usage is TRBJ2-7; 9 nucleotides align to TRBD1. The V segment lost 4 bases and the J segment 3 bases; nucleotides outside the gene matches: 13. This CDR3 comprises 16 residues. Germline V gene sequence: CDR1 SQVTM, CDR2 ANQGSEA. The DNA for the CDR3 is TGCAGCGTTGTGATATTTACGGGACAGGGAGACTACGAGCAGTACTTC. Its translation: CSVVIFTGQGDYEQYF.

This chain joins TRBV9 and TRBJ2-1; D gene unclear. Germline CDR1 reads SGDLS; CDR2 reads YYNGEE. Trimming left V 0 bases short and J 0 bases short, with 4 bases between. The CDR3 loop spans 14 amino acids. The CDR3 sequence is CASSVDSSYNEQFF. Here the CDR3 DNA reads TGTGCCAGCAGCGTAGATAGCTCCTACAATGAGCAGTTCTTC.

The chain is built from TRBV7-9 and TRBJ1-1; no clear D. This CDR3 spans 14 amino acids. The germline V gene has CDR1 SEHNR and CDR2 FQNEAQ (reference sequence). V was shortened by 3 bases and J by 4 bases, with 12 bases between the two germline ends. DNA of the CDR3: TGTGCCAGCAGCTTCGCGGCGGCGGTCACTGAAGCTTTCTTT. It yields the protein CASSFAAAVTEAFF.

The V gene is TRBV11-2, the J gene TRBJ1-6; D might be TRBD1 (5 bases). Trimming cost V 5 bases and J 9 bases, with 17 bases left between them. From germline, CDR1 is SGHAT and CDR2 FQNNGV. There are 15 residues in the CDR3. CDR3 in DNA: TGTGCCAGCAGCATGTCGGGGGGTTCCTCTTCACCCCTCCACTTT. It encodes CASSMSGGSSSPLHF.

The rearrangement uses TRBV9 and TRBJ2-2, with TRBD1 matching over 8 bases. Germline CDR1 is SGDLS and CDR2 is YYNGEE. The CDR3 runs 15 residues. V gave up 3 bases and J gave up 5 bases; unmatched junction bases: 6. The CDR3 loop is CASSARTGRTGELFF. DNA of the CDR3: TGTGCCAGCAGCGCCCGGACAGGGAGAACCGGGGAGCTGTTTTTT.

This rearrangement joins TRBV4-1 to TRBJ2-1; 12 nucleotides match TRBD2. J gave up 10 bases and V 4 bases, and 8 bases lay outside the gene matches. CDR3 length: 15 amino acids. The germline V gene has CDR1 MGHRA and CDR2 YSYEKL. CDR3 coding DNA: TGCGCCAGCAGCCCGCGACTAGCGGGGGAGGTCGAGCAGTTCTTC. The encoded protein is CASSPRLAGEVEQFF.